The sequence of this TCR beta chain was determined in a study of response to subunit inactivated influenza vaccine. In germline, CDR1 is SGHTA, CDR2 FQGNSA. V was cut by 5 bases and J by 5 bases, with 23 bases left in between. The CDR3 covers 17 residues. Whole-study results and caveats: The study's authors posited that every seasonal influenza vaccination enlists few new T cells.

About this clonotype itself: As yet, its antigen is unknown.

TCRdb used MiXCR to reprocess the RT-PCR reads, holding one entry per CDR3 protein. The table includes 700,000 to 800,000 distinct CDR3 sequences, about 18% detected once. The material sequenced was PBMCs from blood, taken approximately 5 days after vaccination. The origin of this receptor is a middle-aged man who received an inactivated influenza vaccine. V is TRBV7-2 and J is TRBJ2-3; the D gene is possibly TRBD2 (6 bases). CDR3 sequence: CASSISPPASAKDTQYF. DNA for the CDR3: TGTGCCAGCAGCATTTCCCCCCCGGCTAGCGCAAAAGATACGCAGTATTTT.